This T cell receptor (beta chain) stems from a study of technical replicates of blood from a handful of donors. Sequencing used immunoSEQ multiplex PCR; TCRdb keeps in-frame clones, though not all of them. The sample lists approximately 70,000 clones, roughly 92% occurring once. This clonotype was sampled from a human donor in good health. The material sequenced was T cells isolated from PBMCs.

The CDR3 sequence is CAISESMGQSYGYTF. CDR3 nucleotides: TGTGCCATCAGTGAGTCAATGGGACAGAGCTATGGCTACACCTTC. The J gene is TRBJ1-2, the V gene TRBV10-3; TRBD1 aligns across 7 bases. This CDR3 comprises 15 residues. V gave up 0 bases and J gave up 4 bases; unmatched junction bases: 5. Per germline, CDR1 ENHRY and CDR2 SYGVKD.